The rows below give T cell receptor beta chains drawn from one sample of a study of CD8+ T cells in alopecia areata. Sequenced by immunoSEQ multiplex PCR; TCRdb stores in-frame clones only, minus some. The table shows approximately 140,000 clones, with roughly 44% occurring only once. The sequenced sample was CD4+ T cells sorted from blood. These TCRs come from a human donor with alopecia areata. CDR3s include the opening cysteine and the closing phenylalanine or tryptophan. Each record gives: D gene, V gene, clone size, J gene, CDR3 DNA, CDR3 protein. D genes are given only for firm matches. Only some rows state a clone size, as once, few, many or a class for expanded clones.

TRBD1,TRBV28,-,TRBJ2-7,TGTGCCAGCAGTCCCTGGGACAGGGGTTATCACGAGCAGTACTTC,CASSPWDRGYHEQYF
TRBD2,TRBV29-1,-,TRBJ2-7,TGCAGTGCGGGAGGCGACTACGAGCAGTACTTC,CSAGGDYEQYF
-,TRBV28,-,TRBJ2-1,TGTGCCTTAGGTGGAGGGCCTCGTAGGACTGAGCAGTTCTTC,CALGGGPRRTEQFF
-,TRBV28,few,TRBJ2-7,TGTGCCAGCAGGACGTGGCGTACGAGCTCCTACGAGCAGTACTTC,CASRTWRTSSYEQYF
-,TRBV13,-,TRBJ2-3,TGTGCCAGCAGCTTAGGCCTCGGGGTAAAAACGCAGTATTTT,CASSLGLGVKTQYF
-,TRBV5-1,-,TRBJ2-7,TGCGCCAGCAGCTTGTCCTGGGGGCAGTACGAGCAGTACTTC,CASSLSWGQYEQYF
TRBD1,TRBV2,few,TRBJ1-2,TGTGCCAGCAGTCTAGGACAGGGGGCTACTAACTATGGCTACACCTTC,CASSLGQGATNYGYTF
-,TRBV7-9,few,TRBJ2-5,TGTGCCAGCAGCTTAGCCGGGTCACAAGAGACCCAGTACTTC,CASSLAGSQETQYF
-,TRBV5-6,-,TRBJ1-5,TGTGCCAGCAGCTTCGGGTCCGGCAATCAGCCCCAGCATTTT,CASSFGSGNQPQHF
-,TRBV6-5,-,TRBJ1-2,TGTGCCAGCAAAACTCCCGGACCCTATGGCTACACCTTC,CASKTPGPYGYTF
-,TRBV11-2,once,TRBJ2-2,TGTGCCAGCAGCTTAGCCGGGTTTGGTACCGGGGAGCTGTTTTTT,CASSLAGFGTGELFF
TRBD2,TRBV29-1,-,TRBJ2-3,TGCAGCGCTAGCGGGAGCACAGATACGCAGTATTTT,CSASGSTDTQYF
TRBD2,TRBV27,few,TRBJ2-1,TGTGCCAGCCGCAAAATAGCGGGAGAAAAGCAGTTCTTC,CASRKIAGEKQFF
-,TRBV7-3,-,TRBJ2-7,TGTGCCAGCAGCTTAACAGGGATGGACGAGCAGTACTTC,CASSLTGMDEQYF
-,TRBV1,-,TRBJ1-2,TGCACCAGTTACTACAGGGATCAGGGCTACACCTTC,CTSYYRDQGYTF
-,TRBV9,-,TRBJ2-7,TGTGCCAGCAGCGTAGATGGGGACGGCCAGAACTACGAGCAGTACTTC,CASSVDGDGQNYEQYF
TRBD1,TRBV9,-,TRBJ2-5,TGTGCCAGCAGCGTAGGAATTTACAGGGGCACGCGTCCTCAAGAGACCCAGTACTTC,CASSVGIYRGTRPQETQYF
-,TRBV5-1,-,TRBJ1-1,TGCGCCAGCACCTTAACAGGGTCGGCTGAAGCTTTCTTT,CASTLTGSAEAFF
TRBD1,TRBV28,few,TRBJ2-6,TGTGCCAGCAGTTTACGACAGGGGTTAGCTGGGGCCAACGTCCTGACTTTC,CASSLRQGLAGANVLTF
-,TRBV7-9,-,TRBJ1-1,TGTGCCAGCAGCCCGTGGGGGGCCGATGAAGCTTTCTTT,CASSPWGADEAFF
-,TRBV29-1,-,TRBJ2-5,TGCAGCGTTGGAGTTTCCCTTAGGGGAGAGACCCAGTACTTC,CSVGVSLRGETQYF
TRBD1,TRBV29-1,few,TRBJ2-7,TGCAGCGTGGGGAACAGGGGGCATATGAGCGAGCAGTACTTC,CSVGNRGHMSEQYF
-,TRBV6-5,-,TRBJ2-7,TGTGCCAGCAGTATCACGGTTAGAGACTACGAGCAGTACTTC,CASSITVRDYEQYF
-,TRBV28,-,TRBJ2-5,TGTGCCAGCACCCCGGGTGGCAGACAAGAGACCCAGTACTTC,CASTPGGRQETQYF
-,TRBV5-1,-,TRBJ2-7,TGCGCCAGCAGCTTGGATGGGACTGAACCCTACGAGCAGTACTTC,CASSLDGTEPYEQYF
-,TRBV30,-,TRBJ2-7,TGTGCCTGGAGTGCCGGAGCTAGCCCCTACGAGCAGTACTTC,CAWSAGASPYEQYF
TRBD2,TRBV9,few,TRBJ2-1,TGTGCCAGCAGCGCCCAAGGACTAGCAAGCGAGCAGTTCTTC,CASSAQGLASEQFF
-,TRBV7-2,-,TRBJ1-1,TGTGCCAGCAGCTTAGCGGCAGGAACCACTGAAGCTTTCTTT,CASSLAAGTTEAFF
-,TRBV30,-,TRBJ1-5,TGTGCCTGGAGTCCCGGGTCCAATCAGCCCCAGCATTTT,CAWSPGSNQPQHF
-,TRBV19,-,TRBJ1-2,TGTGCCAGTAGTATTGGAGACAGATCTAACTATGGCTACACCTTC,CASSIGDRSNYGYTF
-,TRBV28,-,TRBJ1-4,TGTGCCAGCAGTTATGAGACAGTAGAAAAACTGTTTTTT,CASSYETVEKLFF
-,TRBV29-1,-,TRBJ1-1,TGCAGCGTTGAAGGGTTCTGGAGGCGTGGGAGAAACACTGAAGCTTTCTTT,CSVEGFWRRGRNTEAFF
-,TRBV29-1,many,TRBJ1-1,TGCAGCGTGAAAAACACTGAAGCTTTCTTT,CSVKNTEAFF
-,TRBV4-2,-,TRBJ1-1,TGTGCCAGCAACGGGCCGCCGGGCACTGAAGCTTTCTTT,CASNGPPGTEAFF
-,TRBV23-1,-,TRBJ2-3,TGCGCCAGCAGAAACATGCAGCGGGCTGGCACAGATACGCAGTATTTT,CASRNMQRAGTDTQYF
TRBD1,TRBV29-1,-,TRBJ1-2,TGCAGCGTCTCGGGCCCTAGGACAGGGGACGAGGACTATGGCTACACCTTC,CSVSGPRTGDEDYGYTF
TRBD1,TRBV6-1,-,TRBJ1-5,TGTGCCAGCAGTGAAGCCCGGGGACAGGGATCTCCGAGGCCCCAGCATTTT,CASSEARGQGSPRPQHF
TRBD1,TRBV6-6,-,TRBJ1-2,TGTGCCAGCAGTCCTGACAGGGTCTATGGCTACACCTTC,CASSPDRVYGYTF
-,TRBV29-1,-,TRBJ1-2,TGCAGCGGTGGTAGTCCCAACTATGGCTACACCTTC,CSGGSPNYGYTF
-,TRBV30,few,TRBJ1-5,TGTGCCTGGAGTGTACATCAGGGACTCTATAGCAATCAGCCCCAGCATTTT,CAWSVHQGLYSNQPQHF
-,TRBV29-1,few,TRBJ2-7,TGCAGCGTTGTTGTGGGAGTAGGCGAGCAGTACTTC,CSVVVGVGEQYF